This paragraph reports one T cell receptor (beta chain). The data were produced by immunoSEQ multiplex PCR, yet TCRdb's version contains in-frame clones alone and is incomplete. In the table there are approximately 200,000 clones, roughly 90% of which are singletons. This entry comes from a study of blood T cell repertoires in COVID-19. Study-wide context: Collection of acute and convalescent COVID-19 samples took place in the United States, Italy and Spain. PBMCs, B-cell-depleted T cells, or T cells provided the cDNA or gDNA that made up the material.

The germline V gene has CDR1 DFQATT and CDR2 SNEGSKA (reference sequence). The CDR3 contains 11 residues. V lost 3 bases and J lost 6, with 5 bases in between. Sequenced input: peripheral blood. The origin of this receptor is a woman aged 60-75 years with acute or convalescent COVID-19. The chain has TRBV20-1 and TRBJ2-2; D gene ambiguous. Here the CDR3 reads CSASFAGELFF. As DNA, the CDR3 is TGCAGTGCTAGTTTCGCCGGGGAGCTGTTTTTT.